One sample yielded the 27 T cell receptor beta chains listed below, sequenced in a study of T cell responses to AZD1222 COVID-19 vaccine (dated by TCRdb to the early 2020s). The sample's time point label, in plain terms: about 28 days (+/-7) after the second vaccine dose. In light of the paper, this sample's treatment or condition label describes: meningococcal conjugate vaccine given as trial control. Library construction relied on the immunoSEQ multiplex PCR assay. The clones in this table, taken by TCRdb from immuneACCESS, are in-frame only. Not every clone is retained; where verified, under half of the shortfall comes from an unresolved V gene, and the cause of the rest is unknown. The sample contains about 210,000 clones, roughly 94% of them found a single time. The ten largest clones represent over 1.5% of the sample. Sequencing used peripheral blood, obtained 28 days after the second dose of the MenACWY control vaccine. The source of these receptors is an adult who received the MenACWY meningococcal vaccine as a control.

Comment on this clone: In the same sample, other DNA sequences code for this CDR3. V usage is TRBV5-1 and J usage is TRBJ2-5; D uncertain. Germline values: CDR1 SGHRS, CDR2 YFSETQ. The CDR3 sequence is 11 residues long. V lost 2 bases and J lost 1, with 0 bases in between. The CDR3 sequence: CASSFQETQYF. The CDR3 DNA reads TGCGCCAGCAGCTTCCAAGAGACCCAGTACTTC.

The table lists this clone with a few counts. The rearrangement joins TRBV3-1 (or the pseudogene TRBV3-2) to TRBJ2-2; no reliable D call. The germline V gene has CDR1 LGHDT and CDR2 YNNKEL (reference sequence). Trimming shortened V by 4 bases and J by 4 bases, and 10 bases separated the two germline ends. CDR3 length: 14 amino acids. The CDR3 sequence: CASSLQHSTGELFF. CDR3 nucleotides: TGTGCCAGCAGCCTCCAACACAGCACCGGGGAGCTGTTTTTT.

The chain links TRBV5-6 to TRBJ2-2; D unresolved. The germline CDR1 and CDR2 sequences are SGHDT and YYEEEE. The V and J ends lost 1 base and 4 bases respectively, with 5 bases between them. CDR3 size: 13 residues. DNA of the CDR3: TGTGCCAGCAGCTTGTTGGTCACCGGGGAGCTGTTTTTT. This encodes CASSLLVTGELFF. The full variable domain, its missing parts supplied by reference TRBV5-6 and TRBJ2-2, is DAGVTQSPTHLIKTRGQQVTLRCSPKSGHDTVSWYQQALGQGPQFIFQYYEEEERQRGNFPDRFSGHQFPNYSSELNVNALLLGDSALYLCASSLLVTGELFFGEGSRLTVL.

This chain connects TRBV15 to TRBJ2-7; D possibly corresponds to TRBD1 (6 bases). Looked up from germline, CDR1 is LNHNV and CDR2 is YYDKDF (reference sequence). This CDR3 has 14 residues. Trimming stripped 1 base from V and 7 bases from J, with 14 bases between. This CDR3 reads CATSRGIAGVEQYF. The CDR3 nucleotides read TGTGCCACCAGCAGAGGGATTGCAGGGGTAGAGCAGTACTTC.

The gene calls are TRBV28 and TRBJ2-7; D gene uncertain. Between the trimmed V and J ends, which lost 8 bases and 0 bases, there was a span of 11 bases. CDR3 length: 13 amino acids. Germline lookup yields CDR1 MDHEN and CDR2 SYDVKM. CDR3 sequence reads: CASLPASSYEQYF. CDR3 sequence (DNA): TGTGCCAGCCTTCCAGCGAGCTCCTACGAGCAGTACTTC.

The rearrangement joins TRBV6-1 to TRBJ1-2; maybe TRBD1 (6 bases). Per the germline V gene, CDR1 is MNHNS and CDR2 is SASEGT. V was clipped by 1 base and J by 5 bases, with 17 bases between them. The CDR3 covers 16 residues. The CDR3 bases are TGTGCCAGCAGTGAAGTCGCCGTCGGGGGGGCATATGGCTACACCTTC. Amino acid sequence: CASSEVAVGGAYGYTF.

The rearrangement uses TRBV7-7 and TRBJ2-7; possibly TRBD1 or TRBD2 for D (5 bases each). Deletions cut 2 bases from V and 6 bases from J, with 14 bases between. CDR1 is SSHAT and CDR2 is FNYEAQ in the germline V gene (reference sequence). This CDR3 spans 14 amino acids. The CDR3 nucleotides read TGTGCCAGCAGCTTAAACCTAGAGGGACCCGAGCAGTACTTC. Encoded protein: CASSLNLEGPEQYF.

The gene calls are TRBV13 and TRBJ2-6; D unresolved. Trimming pared 4 bases from V and 2 bases from J, leaving 12 bases between. The CDR3 has 16 residues. The germline gives CDR1 PRHDT, CDR2 FYEKMQ (reference sequence). Here the CDR3 reads CASSSSGVAGANVLTF. The CDR3 nucleotides read TGTGCCAGCAGCTCCTCCGGCGTAGCTGGGGCCAACGTCCTGACTTTC.

The chain couples TRBV15 to TRBJ2-1; D gene ambiguous. The germline gives CDR1 LNHNV, CDR2 YYDKDF (reference sequence). The CDR3 has 15 residues. V shed 8 bases and J shed 3 bases, with 17 bases lying between them. The CDR3 is CATAPGRKNYNEQFF. DNA of the CDR3: TGTGCCACCGCCCCCGGGCGAAAGAACTACAATGAGCAGTTCTTC.

The rearrangement joins TRBV7-3 to TRBJ2-2; D gene uncertain. V was pared by 5 bases and J by 1 base, with 5 bases between. CDR3 length: 13 amino acids. Germline assignment: CDR1 SGHTA and CDR2 FQGTGA. The CDR3 here is CASSPQNTGELFF. For the CDR3, the DNA is TGTGCCAGCAGCCCACAGAACACCGGGGAGCTGTTTTTT.

The rearrangement joins TRBV3-1 (or the pseudogene TRBV3-2) to TRBJ1-1, with D unclear. Germline-derived CDR1 and CDR2 are LGHDT and YNNKEL (reference sequence). V was shortened by 1 base and J by 8 bases, with 5 bases between the two germline ends. The CDR3 is 11 residues long. CDR3 in DNA: TGTGCCAGCAGCCAAGGGACGGAAGCTTTCTTT. It encodes CASSQGTEAFF.

The chain has TRBV7-6 and TRBJ2-6; no firm D call. Trimming cost V 5 bases and J 0 bases, with 5 bases left between them. Germline lookup yields CDR1 SGHVS and CDR2 FNYEAQ. There are 14 residues in the CDR3. The CDR3 sequence: CASSKNSGANVLTF. CDR3 DNA sequence: TGTGCCAGCAGCAAAAACTCTGGGGCCAACGTCCTGACTTTC.

V usage is TRBV7-6 and J usage is TRBJ2-2; a weak D match, TRBD2 (5 bases). Germline V gene lookup returns CDR1 SGHVS and CDR2 FNYEAQ. This CDR3 comprises 15 residues. V gave up 5 bases and J gave up 2 bases, with 12 bases separating them. The DNA for the CDR3 is TGTGCCAGCAGCCCCCCTACGGGAAACACCGGGGAGCTGTTTTTT. Translating gives CASSPPTGNTGELFF. Full variable domain (rest looked up from reference TRBV7-6 and TRBJ2-2): GAGVSQSPRYKVTKRGQDVALRCDPISGHVSLYWYRQALGQGPEFLTYFNYEAQQDKSGLPNDRFSAERPEGSISTLTIQRTEQRDSAMYRCASSPPTGNTGELFFGEGSRLTVL.

This clone has just one count. This sequence joins TRBV2 and TRBJ2-7, with TRBD1 identical over 9 bases. The length of the CDR3 is 14 residues. V lost 6 bases, J lost 6 bases, and 9 bases stayed unmatched. The germline gives CDR1 SNHLY, CDR2 FYNNEI. For the CDR3, the DNA is TGTGCCAGCAGAGAATCCGGGACAGGGTCCGAGCAGTACTTC. Its protein product is CASRESGTGSEQYF.

The J gene is TRBJ1-1, the V gene TRBV30; D perhaps matches TRBD1 (6 bases). The CDR3 is 12 amino acids. Germline CDR1 and CDR2: GTSNPN and SVGIG (reference sequence). The germline V and J ends were trimmed by 4 bases and 4 bases, with 10 bases remaining between them. This CDR3 reads CAWTQGSTEAFF. As DNA, the CDR3 is TGTGCCTGGACGCAGGGGAGCACTGAAGCTTTCTTT.

This rearrangement joins TRBV28 to TRBJ1-6; 7 nucleotides line up with TRBD1. CDR3 length: 16 amino acids. The ends lost 5 bases at V and 3 bases at J; junction bases unmatched: 7. Per germline, CDR1 MDHEN and CDR2 SYDVKM. CDR3 sequence: CASSLWAGGYNSPLHF. CDR3 in DNA: TGTGCCAGCAGTCTCTGGGCAGGGGGCTATAATTCACCCCTCCACTTT.

This clone occurred a few times. This chain joins TRBV7-8 and TRBJ1-4; possibly TRBD1 for D (6 bases). V was trimmed by 1 base and J by 13 bases, leaving 10 bases between them. Germline V gene sequence: CDR1 SGHVS, CDR2 FQNEAQ. The CDR3 consists of 12 residues. In DNA, the CDR3 is TGTGCCAGCAGCTTAGAGGGGGGGATACTGTTTTTT. It specifies CASSLEGGILFF.

This clone has only one observation. This sequence joins TRBV28 and TRBJ2-3; 8 bases are shared with TRBD2. Germline CDR1 MDHEN, CDR2 SYDVKM. Unmatched junction bases numbered 10, after V lost 5 bases and J lost 3 bases. The CDR3 consists of 16 residues. CDR3 protein: CASSPPSGRGTDTQYF. For the CDR3, the DNA is TGTGCCAGCAGTCCCCCCAGCGGGAGAGGGACAGATACGCAGTATTTT.

As concerns this clone: This sample includes further DNA sequences coding for the same CDR3. CDR3 nucleotide sequence: TGCGCCAGCAGCCCGTCCTACGAGCAGTACTTC. This encodes CASSPSYEQYF. The genes are TRBV5-1 and TRBJ2-7; D gene uncertain. Trimming shortened V by 4 bases and J by 1 base, and 3 bases separated the two germline ends. The CDR3 totals 11 residues. Germline V gene sequence: CDR1 SGHRS, CDR2 YFSETQ. Together with reference TRBV5-1 and TRBJ2-7, the CDR3 gives the full variable domain: KAGVTQTPRYLIKTRGQQVTLSCSPISGHRSVSWYQQTPGQGLQFLFEYFSETQRNKGNFPGRFSGRQFSNSRSEMNVSTLELGDSALYLCASSPSYEQYFGPGTRLTVT.

The V and J genes are TRBV7-3 and TRBJ1-1; D possibly corresponds to TRBD1 (5 bases). This CDR3 is built from 13 residues. Germline V gene lookup returns CDR1 SGHTA and CDR2 FQGTGA. Trimming took off 5 bases at V and 1 base at J, with 8 bases between the two ends. The DNA of the CDR3 is TGTGCCAGCAGCGTCGACAGGAACACTGAAGCTTTCTTT. This translates into CASSVDRNTEAFF.

The chain links TRBV9 to TRBJ2-5; D may be TRBD1 (6 bases). The CDR3 is 15 amino acids. CDR1 is SGDLS, CDR2 YYNGEE, per germline. Trimming left V 0 bases short and J 4 bases short, with 13 bases between. The CDR3 nucleotides read TGTGCCAGCAGCGTAGGAGGGGGTGGAAGAGAGACCCAGTACTTC. Protein sequence: CASSVGGGGRETQYF.

The gene calls are TRBV9 and TRBJ2-3; 12 positions match TRBD2. Per germline, CDR1 SGDLS and CDR2 YYNGEE. The CDR3 has 19 residues. V trimming: 3 bases; J trimming: 3 bases; junction bases outside the gene matches: 14. CDR3 sequence reads: CASSASSGGGFFGTDTQYF. The DNA of the CDR3 is TGTGCCAGCAGCGCATCTAGCGGGGGGGGATTCTTTGGGACAGATACGCAGTATTTT.

V usage is TRBV7-3 and J usage is TRBJ2-2; 8 bases fit TRBD1. The CDR3 is made up of 14 amino acids. V trimming: 8 bases; J trimming: 6 bases; junction bases outside the gene matches: 8. Germline assignment: CDR1 SGHTA and CDR2 FQGTGA. The CDR3 region is CASRRQGLAGELFF. CDR3 DNA sequence: TGTGCCAGCCGTAGACAGGGGCTCGCCGGGGAGCTGTTTTTT.

The genes are TRBV28 and TRBJ1-4; the D is unclear. CDR3 length equals 15 residues. Germline V gives CDR1 MDHEN, CDR2 SYDVKM. V was shortened by 4 bases and J by 9 bases, with 18 bases between the two germline ends. CDR3 in DNA: TGTGCCAGCAGTTCTGGCGGTATCAACCTTCAAAAACTGTTTTTT. This encodes CASSSGGINLQKLFF.

The J gene is TRBJ2-1, the V gene TRBV7-9; 11 bases line up with TRBD2. The CDR3 spans 15 residues. Germline loops: CDR1 SEHNR, CDR2 FQNEAQ (reference sequence). V lost 5 bases to trimming and J lost 6 bases; unmatched junction nucleotides: 6. The CDR3 DNA is TGTGCCAGCAGCCCACTAGCGGGAGCGGTCAATGAGCAGTTCTTC. It encodes CASSPLAGAVNEQFF.

The chain is built from TRBV28 and TRBJ2-1; TRBD2 aligns across 10 bases. Looked up from germline, CDR1 is MDHEN and CDR2 is SYDVKM. The junction had 10 bases not matched to a gene; V was cut back by 2 bases and J by 3 bases. The CDR3 is 18 residues long. CDR3 residues: CASSLGEGTSDFYNEQFF. The DNA for the CDR3 is TGTGCCAGCAGTTTAGGGGAGGGGACTAGCGACTTCTACAATGAGCAGTTCTTC. The entire variable domain, with the rest obtained from reference TRBV28 and TRBJ2-1, is as follows: DVKVTQSSRYLVKRTGEKVFLECVQDMDHENMFWYRQDPGLGLRLIYFSYDVKMKEKGDIPEGYSVSREKKERFSLILESASTNQTSMYLCASSLGEGTSDFYNEQFFGPGTRLTVL.

V and J are TRBV9 and TRBJ2-2; D is perhaps TRBD2 (6 bases). V was pared by 0 bases and J by 0 bases, with 15 bases between. This CDR3 spans 18 amino acids. CDR1 and CDR2 (germline): SGDLS, YYNGEE. The CDR3, as DNA: TGTGCCAGCAGCGTAGGCGTGCGACGCGGGGCGAACACCGGGGAGCTGTTTTTT. This encodes CASSVGVRRGANTGELFF. Full variable domain (missing parts from reference TRBV9 and TRBJ2-2): DSGVTQTPKHLITATGQRVTLRCSPRSGDLSVYWYQQSLDQGLQFLIQYYNGEERAKGNILERFSAQQFPDLHSELNLSSLELGDSALYFCASSVGVRRGANTGELFFGEGSRLTVL.